The 26 T cell receptor beta chains reported below all come from one sample, sequenced in a study of cytomegalovirus exposure and HLA in healthy donors. This table comes from immunoSEQ multiplex PCR, and its TCRdb copy is limited to in-frame clones, with some not included. The data show 130,000 to 150,000 clones, around 90% seen once. Source material: PBMCs. These receptors were obtained from a woman aged 25 to 45 in good health and CMV-seropositive.

V gene TRBV6-1 combines with J gene TRBJ2-2; D remains unclear. This CDR3 has 12 amino acids. From germline, CDR1 is MNHNS and CDR2 SASEGT. V lost 8 bases and J lost 5, with 9 bases in between. The CDR3 region has the DNA TGTGCCAGCCTGGGCCCAACCGGGGAGCTGTTTTTT. Amino acid sequence: CASLGPTGELFF.

The rearrangement links TRBV4-1 to TRBJ1-4; 9 bases align to TRBD1. The CDR3 is 16 amino acids. Germline CDR1 reads MGHRA; CDR2 reads YSYEKL. Losses at the gene ends were 1 base for V and 6 bases for J; bases not matched to a gene: 6. CDR3: CASSQVLTGGDEKLFF. Here the CDR3 DNA reads TGCGCCAGCAGCCAAGTCTTAACAGGGGGCGATGAAAAACTGTTTTTT.

The chain employs TRBV1 and TRBJ1-1; the table names TRBD1, a call not compared with the DNA. TRBV1 is annotated as a pseudogene. The CDR3 consists of 14 residues. CDR3 region: CTSGAGLLNTEAFF. The CDR3 bases are TGCACCAGCGGGGCAGGCCTCCTGAACACTGAAGCTTTCTTT.

The chain uses TRBV27 and TRBJ2-5; the D gene is possibly TRBD2 (6 bases). Germline CDR1 is MNHEY and CDR2 is SMNVEV (reference sequence). V was clipped by 6 bases and J by 5 bases, with 13 bases between them. This CDR3 has 13 amino acids. The CDR3 loop reads CASSTPRGETQYF. CDR3 nucleotide sequence: TGTGCCAGCAGCACGCCTCGGGGGGAGACCCAGTACTTC.

V is TRBV5-4 and J is TRBJ2-1, with TRBD2 identical over 11 bases. Germline V gives CDR1 SGHNT, CDR2 YYREEE (reference sequence). CDR3 length: 15 residues. The J segment lost 6 bases and the V segment lost 4 bases, leaving 6 bases of the junction unmatched. The CDR3 reads CASSQLAGVVNEQFF. CDR3 in DNA: TGTGCCAGCAGCCAACTAGCGGGAGTCGTCAATGAGCAGTTCTTC.

V and J are TRBV2 and TRBJ2-2; D uncertain. This CDR3 has 12 amino acids. Trimming left V 2 bases short and J 6 bases short, with 4 bases between. Germline loops: CDR1 SNHLY, CDR2 FYNNEI. CDR3 amino acids: CASSERAGELFF. Here the CDR3 DNA reads TGTGCCAGCAGTGAACGGGCCGGGGAGCTGTTTTTT. The variable domain in full, with the rest retrieved from reference TRBV2 and TRBJ2-2, is EPEVTQTPSHQVTQMGQEVILRCVPISNHLYFYWYRQILGQKVEFLVSFYNNEISEKSEIFDDQFSVERPDGSNFTLKIRSTKLEDSAMYFCASSERAGELFFGEGSRLTVL.

The chain carries TRBV29-1 and TRBJ2-2; D perhaps matches TRBD1 (6 bases). The CDR3 covers 13 residues. Germline V lookup: CDR1 SQVTM, CDR2 ANQGSEA. Trimming stripped 6 bases from V and 0 bases from J, with 8 bases between. The CDR3 DNA reads as TGCAGCGTGGACAGACCGAACACCGGGGAGCTGTTTTTT. Translating it yields CSVDRPNTGELFF.

This chain joins TRBV18 and TRBJ2-2; possibly TRBD1 for D (6 bases). The CDR3 contains 16 residues. The V and J ends lost 1 base and 3 bases respectively, with 12 bases between them. The germline gives CDR1 KGHSH, CDR2 LQKENI. The CDR3 spells CASSPLGTRDTGELFF. The CDR3 bases are TGTGCCAGCTCACCACTCGGGACAAGGGACACCGGGGAGCTGTTTTTT.

This clone is medium-sized (0.01 to 0.1%). This chain connects TRBV29-1 to TRBJ2-2, with 7 bases aligning to TRBD2. Unmatched junction bases numbered 4, after V lost 2 bases and J lost 1 base. The CDR3 is 15 residues long. Germline V lookup: CDR1 SQVTM, CDR2 ANQGSEA. This CDR3 reads CSVELAGVNTGELFF. CDR3 coding DNA: TGCAGCGTTGAATTGGCGGGAGTGAACACCGGGGAGCTGTTTTTT.

V gene TRBV14 combines with J gene TRBJ2-7, with a weak D call TRBD2 (5 bases). The CDR3 is 15 amino acids. Germline V gives CDR1 SGHDN, CDR2 FVKESK. The V end lost 4 bases, the J end lost 3 bases, and 16 bases lay between the germline ends. The CDR3, as DNA: TGTGCCAGCAGCCGCAAGGTGGGAGAGGGCTACGAGCAGTACTTC. Encoded protein: CASSRKVGEGYEQYF.

This clone was counted a single time. This sequence joins TRBV15 and TRBJ1-5, with 7 bases fitting TRBD1. Germline CDR1 and CDR2: LNHNV and YYDKDF (reference sequence). CDR3 length equals 16 residues. The J segment lost 5 bases and the V segment lost 4 bases, leaving 11 bases of the junction unmatched. The CDR3 loop is CATSNGNRGGDQPQHF. CDR3 coding DNA: TGTGCCACCAGCAATGGGAACAGGGGAGGAGATCAGCCCCAGCATTTT. Full variable domain (rest looked up from reference TRBV15 and TRBJ1-5): DAMVIQNPRYQVTQFGKPVTLSCSQTLNHNVMYWYQQKSSQAPKLLFHYYDKDFNNEADTPDNFQSRRPNTSFCFLDIRSPGLGDTAMYLCATSNGNRGGDQPQHFGDGTRLSIL.

This clone is a singleton in its sample. This chain joins TRBV28 and TRBJ2-7, with D maybe TRBD1 (5 bases). The germline V and J ends were trimmed by 7 bases and 2 bases, with 15 bases remaining between them. The CDR3 has 14 amino acids. CDR1 MDHEN and CDR2 SYDVKM come from the germline V gene. CDR3 protein: CASKPWGRAYEQYF. The CDR3 bases are TGTGCCAGCAAGCCCTGGGGCAGGGCCTACGAGCAGTACTTC.

This clone was counted once. This chain uses TRBV6-5 with TRBJ2-7, with 8 bases fitting TRBD1. Losses at the gene ends were 1 base for V and 4 bases for J; bases not matched to a gene: 9. Germline CDR1 is MNHEY and CDR2 is SVGAGI. The CDR3 runs to 16 residues. This CDR3 is CASSYWTGKRVYEQYF. The CDR3 DNA reads as TGTGCCAGCAGTTACTGGACAGGGAAGAGGGTTTACGAGCAGTACTTC.

This chain connects TRBV5-5 to TRBJ2-5; D is ambiguous. Trimming removed 4 bases from V and 7 bases from J, with 14 bases in between. The length of the CDR3 is 13 residues. Germline CDR1 and CDR2: SGHKS and YYEKEE (reference sequence). The CDR3 sequence is CASSAYVAGTQYF. CDR3 sequence (DNA): TGTGCCAGCAGCGCTTATGTAGCTGGGACCCAGTACTTC.

This clone was counted only a few times. The chain recombines TRBV5-1 with TRBJ1-4; no firm D call. V was clipped by 5 bases and J by 6 bases, with 14 bases between them. Germline assignment: CDR1 SGHRS and CDR2 YFSETQ. The length of the CDR3 is 14 residues. The CDR3 DNA follows: TGCGCCAGCAGTGAGTCGGGTCGGGATGAAAAACTGTTTTTT. Residues: CASSESGRDEKLFF.

The DNA of the CDR3 is TGTGCCAGCAGGGGGGACAGGGAGAGGACTGAAGCTTTCTTT. Its translation is CASRGDRERTEAFF. This chain links TRBV6-6 with TRBJ1-1; 9 nucleotides match TRBD1. CDR3 length equals 14 residues. The germline V gene has CDR1 MNHNY and CDR2 SVGAGI (reference sequence). J gave up 5 bases and V 6 bases, and 7 bases lay outside the gene matches.

The CDR3 bases are TGTGCCACGGACAGGGAGGGAAATGGCTACACCTTC. It is translated as CATDREGNGYTF. This chain links TRBV2 with TRBJ1-2; TRBD1 matches at 8 bases. This CDR3 region has 12 residues. Germline CDR1 and CDR2: SNHLY and FYNNEI. V shed 10 bases, J shed 6 bases, and the junction held 7 bases outside the gene matches.

This clone has only a few counts. V usage is TRBV2 and J usage is TRBJ1-5; 7 bases match TRBD1. The CDR3 spans 12 residues. Germline trimming cut 4 bases from V and 16 bases from J; bases unmatched to any gene: 10. Per the germline V gene, CDR1 is SNHLY and CDR2 is FYNNEI. The CDR3 reads CASSAGPRQGHF. In DNA form, the CDR3 reads TGTGCCAGCAGTGCAGGGCCGAGACAGGGCCATTTT.

The chain joins TRBV5-1 to TRBJ1-3; D unresolved. Germline CDR1 and CDR2: SGHRS and YFSETQ. The germline V and J ends were trimmed by 2 bases and 1 base, with 7 bases remaining between them. The CDR3 length is 14 residues. The CDR3 nucleotides are TGCGCCAGCAGCTTACAGAGTTCTGGAAACACCATATATTTT. It specifies CASSLQSSGNTIYF.

The CDR3 sequence: CASLPLAGNTGELFF. The CDR3 DNA sequence: TGTGCCAGTCTCCCCTTAGCGGGTAACACCGGGGAGCTGTTTTTT. The genes are TRBV11-2 and TRBJ2-2; 7 positions match TRBD2. Per germline, CDR1 SGHAT and CDR2 FQNNGV. The CDR3 has 15 amino acids. Trimming cost V 9 bases and J 2 bases; bases outside gene matches: 9.

The chain couples TRBV7-6 to TRBJ2-5, with 8 bases lining up with TRBD2. Germline loops: CDR1 SGHVS, CDR2 FNYEAQ. With 2 bases clipped from V and 4 bases from J, the junction kept 9 bases outside the gene matches. The CDR3 is made up of 16 amino acids. The CDR3 is CASSLLRTSSAETQYF. CDR3 bases: TGTGCCAGCAGCTTATTGAGGACTAGCTCCGCAGAGACCCAGTACTTC.

This rearrangement joins TRBV27 to TRBJ2-7; 8 bases fit TRBD2. The CDR3 length is 14 residues. Trimming removed 3 bases from V and 6 bases from J; junction bases left unmatched: 7. Per germline, CDR1 MNHEY and CDR2 SMNVEV (reference sequence). The CDR3 loop is CASSLGAGGGEQYF. CDR3 nucleotides: TGTGCCAGCAGTTTGGGGGCGGGGGGAGGCGAGCAGTACTTC.

The chain employs TRBV29-1 and TRBJ2-5; 11 bases agree with TRBD2. V lost 1 base, J lost 5 bases, and 15 bases stayed unmatched. Germline V gene data show CDR1 as SQVTM and CDR2 as ANQGSEA. The CDR3 totals 18 residues. The CDR3 loop is CSVEGRTSGFWGEETQYF. The CDR3, as DNA: TGCAGCGTTGAAGGGAGGACTAGCGGGTTTTGGGGCGAGGAGACCCAGTACTTC.

The chain uses TRBV2 and TRBJ1-4, with unresolved D. The CDR3 loop spans 13 amino acids. Between the trimmed V and J ends, which lost 5 bases and 3 bases, there was a span of 7 bases. Germline loops: CDR1 SNHLY, CDR2 FYNNEI. CDR3 nucleotides: TGTGCCAGCAGTCCCATTCCTAATGAAAAACTGTTTTTT. This encodes CASSPIPNEKLFF.

The genes are TRBV7-9 and TRBJ2-7, with a tentative D call TRBD1 (5 bases). The germline V gene encodes CDR1 SEHNR and CDR2 FQNEAQ (reference sequence). The CDR3 length is 14 residues. Trimming left V 2 bases short and J 2 bases short, with 10 bases between. The CDR3 loop is CASSLKGHPYEQYF. CDR3 DNA: TGTGCCAGCAGCTTAAAGGGGCACCCCTACGAGCAGTACTTC.

The chain links TRBV29-1 to TRBJ1-4, with 7 nucleotides matching TRBD1. CDR3 length equals 15 residues. CDR1 and CDR2 from the germline V gene are SQVTM and ANQGSEA. The V and J ends lost 6 bases and 0 bases, in that order; junction bases with no gene match: 7. In nucleotides, the CDR3 is TGCAGCGTGGGGGACAGAGCCTCAACTAATGAAAAACTGTTTTTT. It specifies CSVGDRASTNEKLFF.